This T cell receptor beta chain was identified in a study of blood T cell repertoires in COVID-19. The V gene's germline CDR1 is MDHEN and CDR2 SYDVKM. This CDR3 region has 15 residues. Trimming removed 4 bases from V and 5 bases from J; junction bases left unmatched: 5. Libraries were prepared by immunoSEQ multiplex PCR; TCRdb keeps only in-frame clonotypes and omits some of them. Of over 200,000 clones in the sample, 70% to 90% were seen once. The sequenced sample consisted of PBMCs or T cells enriched from blood (not recorded which). The rearrangement joins TRBV28 to TRBJ1-5; 10 bases agree with TRBD1. The clonotype originates from a man younger than 45 who had recovered from COVID-19. The CDR3 DNA is TGTGCCAGCAGTTCGACAGGGGGCCGGGATCAGCCCCAGCATTTT. Translated, it gives CASSSTGGRDQPQHF.